These T cell receptor beta chains were read from a single sample in a study of T cells after yellow fever vaccination. TCRdb redid the calling of the 5' RACE reads with MiXCR, one entry per CDR3 protein. Here the sample spans around 600,000 distinct CDR3 sequences, over 9% being singletons. This specimen consisted of PBMCs, obtained on the day of the yellow fever booster vaccination. These receptors all come from a man aged 25 to 45 who received the YFV17D yellow fever vaccine. Each CDR3 is given with its conserved first and last residue. D genes are given only for firm matches. Clone size is shown for a subset of rows, as once, few, many or a class of expanded clone.

V gene: TRBV20-1
clone size: .
CDR3 length: 11
J gene: TRBJ2-7
D gene: .
CDR3 DNA: TGCAGTGCCCCAACTCACCACGAGCAGTACTTC
CDR3 protein: CSAPTHHEQYF

V gene: TRBV10-1
clone size: .
CDR3 length: 15
J gene: TRBJ2-3
D gene: TRBD1
CDR3 DNA: TGCGCCAGCAACCCCGGGACAGGGGGCACAGATACGCAGTATTTT
CDR3 protein: CASNPGTGGTDTQYF

V gene: TRBV7-9
clone size: .
CDR3 length: 13
J gene: TRBJ2-7
D gene: TRBD2
CDR3 DNA: TGTGCCAGCTTCGGGGGGGGGGACTACGAGCAGTACTTC
CDR3 protein: CASFGGGDYEQYF

V gene: TRBV5-4
clone size: .
CDR3 length: 15
J gene: TRBJ1-6
D gene: .
CDR3 DNA: TGTGCCAGCAGCCCTACCCGAGGCGATGATTCACCCCTCCACTTT
CDR3 protein: CASSPTRGDDSPLHF

V gene: TRBV4-2
clone size: .
CDR3 length: 13
J gene: TRBJ2-1
D gene: .
CDR3 DNA: TGTGCCAGCAGCCAAGATATCTTGCAGGGATTCCTCTTC
CDR3 protein: CASSQDILQGFLF

V gene: TRBV5-6
clone size: few
CDR3 length: 15
J gene: TRBJ2-3
D gene: .
CDR3 DNA: TGTGCCAGCAGCTTGCCCGAGGGGAGAAGGGGTACGCAGTATTTT
CDR3 protein: CASSLPEGRRGTQYF

V gene: TRBV6-1
clone size: .
CDR3 length: 13
J gene: TRBJ1-5
D gene: .
CDR3 DNA: TGTGCCAGCAGACGATTGGCCAATCAGCCCCAGCATTTT
CDR3 protein: CASRRLANQPQHF

V gene: TRBV28
clone size: .
CDR3 length: 12
J gene: TRBJ1-2
D gene: .
CDR3 DNA: TGTGCCAGCAGTTTAAATCCTTATGGCTACACCTTC
CDR3 protein: CASSLNPYGYTF

V gene: TRBV5-5
clone size: .
CDR3 length: 15
J gene: TRBJ2-7
D gene: TRBD1
CDR3 DNA: TGTGCCAGCAGCCTTAGGGACAGGAGCTCCTACGAGCAGTACTTC
CDR3 protein: CASSLRDRSSYEQYF

V gene: TRBV12-3/TRBV12-4
clone size: few
CDR3 length: 19
J gene: TRBJ2-2
D gene: .
CDR3 DNA: TGTGCCAGCAGTCTCAAGGGTGCACTCTCAACTTCGAACACCGGGGAGCTGTTTTTT
CDR3 protein: CASSLKGALSTSNTGELFF

V gene: TRBV7-9
clone size: few
CDR3 length: 15
J gene: TRBJ2-7
D gene: .
CDR3 DNA: TGTGCCAGCAGCTTAGGAGGGGACACCCTCTACGAGCAGTACTTC
CDR3 protein: CASSLGGDTLYEQYF

V gene: TRBV20-1
clone size: few
CDR3 length: 14
J gene: TRBJ2-7
D gene: TRBD2
CDR3 DNA: TGCAGTGCTTTTAGCGGGAGGGCCCCCTACGAGCAGTACTTC
CDR3 protein: CSAFSGRAPYEQYF

V gene: TRBV4-3
clone size: .
CDR3 length: 14
J gene: TRBJ1-2
D gene: TRBD1
CDR3 DNA: TGCGCCAGCAGCCAACAGGGGGCTGGCGGTGGCTACACCTTC
CDR3 protein: CASSQQGAGGGYTF

V gene: TRBV6-2/TRBV6-3
clone size: .
CDR3 length: 14
J gene: TRBJ2-1
D gene: TRBD1
CDR3 DNA: TGTGCCAGCAGCCAAACAGGGGTCCACAATGAGCAGTTCTTC
CDR3 protein: CASSQTGVHNEQFF

V gene: TRBV5-5
clone size: many
CDR3 length: 14
J gene: TRBJ2-1
D gene: TRBD2
CDR3 DNA: TGTGCCAGCAGCTTGGCACTAGCGGGTAGTGAGCAGTTCTTC
CDR3 protein: CASSLALAGSEQFF

V gene: TRBV7-2
clone size: few
CDR3 length: 16
J gene: TRBJ2-2
D gene: TRBD1
CDR3 DNA: TGTGCCAGCAGCCCAGACGGGACAGGGTCCACCGGGGAGCTGTTTTTT
CDR3 protein: CASSPDGTGSTGELFF

V gene: TRBV9
clone size: .
CDR3 length: 12
J gene: TRBJ2-1
D gene: .
CDR3 DNA: TGTGCCAGCAGCGTAGGGCTAACCGAGCAGTTCTTC
CDR3 protein: CASSVGLTEQFF

V gene: TRBV12-3/TRBV12-4
clone size: .
CDR3 length: 14
J gene: TRBJ2-7
D gene: .
CDR3 DNA: TGTGCCAGCAGTGGAAATCTCGGGAGAGGCGAGCAGTACTTC
CDR3 protein: CASSGNLGRGEQYF

V gene: TRBV11-3
clone size: .
CDR3 length: 17
J gene: TRBJ2-1
D gene: TRBD2
CDR3 DNA: TGTGCCAGCAGCTTAGTGGGACTAGCGGGATCCTACAATGAGCAGTTCTTC
CDR3 protein: CASSLVGLAGSYNEQFF

V gene: TRBV20-1
clone size: few
CDR3 length: 15
J gene: TRBJ2-2
D gene: .
CDR3 DNA: TGCAGTGCTGTTAAGAGCGGGTACGGCACCGGGGAGCTGTTTTTT
CDR3 protein: CSAVKSGYGTGELFF

V gene: TRBV24-1
clone size: few
CDR3 length: 14
J gene: TRBJ2-5
D gene: .
CDR3 DNA: TGTGCCACCAGTGGGTCAGGGATACAAGAGACCCAGTACTTC
CDR3 protein: CATSGSGIQETQYF

V gene: TRBV5-1
clone size: many
CDR3 length: 15
J gene: TRBJ2-2
D gene: TRBD1
CDR3 DNA: TGCGCCAGCAGCGTCGACAGGGGGAACACCGGGGAGCTGTTTTTT
CDR3 protein: CASSVDRGNTGELFF

V gene: TRBV12-3/TRBV12-4
clone size: .
CDR3 length: 13
J gene: TRBJ2-5
D gene: .
CDR3 DNA: TGTGCCAGCAGTAATACCAAGGGACAGACCCAGTACTTC
CDR3 protein: CASSNTKGQTQYF

V gene: TRBV5-1
clone size: few
CDR3 length: 14
J gene: TRBJ1-2
D gene: .
CDR3 DNA: TGCGCCAGCAGCTTGGAAGGTCAGGACTATGGCTACACCTTC
CDR3 protein: CASSLEGQDYGYTF

V gene: TRBV9
clone size: few
CDR3 length: 14
J gene: TRBJ2-7
D gene: .
CDR3 DNA: TGTGCCAGCAGCGGGGACCCCTCTGAGTACGAGCAGTACTTC
CDR3 protein: CASSGDPSEYEQYF

V gene: TRBV2
clone size: few
CDR3 length: 12
J gene: TRBJ2-7
D gene: .
CDR3 DNA: TGTGCCAGCAGTGAACAATTAGTGGAGGCGATGTTC
CDR3 protein: CASSEQLVEAMF

V gene: TRBV7-2
clone size: .
CDR3 length: 14
J gene: TRBJ1-4
D gene: .
CDR3 DNA: TGTGCCAGCGCTGCGGGCACTGCTAATGAAAAACTGTTTTTT
CDR3 protein: CASAAGTANEKLFF

V gene: TRBV4-3
clone size: .
CDR3 length: 15
J gene: TRBJ2-1
D gene: .
CDR3 DNA: TGCGCCAGCAGCCGAGAGATGCTAGGGGGCAATGAGCAGTTCTTC
CDR3 protein: CASSREMLGGNEQFF

V gene: TRBV12-3/TRBV12-4
clone size: few
CDR3 length: 14
J gene: TRBJ1-2
D gene: .
CDR3 DNA: TGTGCCAGCAGTCTCGGTTCCGCCGTGTATGGCTACACCTTC
CDR3 protein: CASSLGSAVYGYTF

V gene: TRBV20-1
clone size: .
CDR3 length: 12
J gene: TRBJ2-1
D gene: .
CDR3 DNA: TGCAGTGCTACCAGGGACTTCAATGAGCAGTTCTTC
CDR3 protein: CSATRDFNEQFF

V gene: TRBV4-3
clone size: .
CDR3 length: 16
J gene: TRBJ2-6
D gene: .
CDR3 DNA: TGCGCCAGCAGCCAAGAAGGACATCCTCGGGCCAACGTCCTGACTTTC
CDR3 protein: CASSQEGHPRANVLTF

V gene: TRBV14
clone size: .
CDR3 length: 14
J gene: TRBJ2-7
D gene: .
CDR3 DNA: TGTGCCAGCAGCGAACGACCCTTCTCCTACGAGCAGTACTTC
CDR3 protein: CASSERPFSYEQYF

V gene: TRBV12-3/TRBV12-4
clone size: .
CDR3 length: 11
J gene: TRBJ2-2
D gene: .
CDR3 DNA: TGTGCCAGCTCAATGGCCGGGGAGCTGTTTTTT
CDR3 protein: CASSMAGELFF